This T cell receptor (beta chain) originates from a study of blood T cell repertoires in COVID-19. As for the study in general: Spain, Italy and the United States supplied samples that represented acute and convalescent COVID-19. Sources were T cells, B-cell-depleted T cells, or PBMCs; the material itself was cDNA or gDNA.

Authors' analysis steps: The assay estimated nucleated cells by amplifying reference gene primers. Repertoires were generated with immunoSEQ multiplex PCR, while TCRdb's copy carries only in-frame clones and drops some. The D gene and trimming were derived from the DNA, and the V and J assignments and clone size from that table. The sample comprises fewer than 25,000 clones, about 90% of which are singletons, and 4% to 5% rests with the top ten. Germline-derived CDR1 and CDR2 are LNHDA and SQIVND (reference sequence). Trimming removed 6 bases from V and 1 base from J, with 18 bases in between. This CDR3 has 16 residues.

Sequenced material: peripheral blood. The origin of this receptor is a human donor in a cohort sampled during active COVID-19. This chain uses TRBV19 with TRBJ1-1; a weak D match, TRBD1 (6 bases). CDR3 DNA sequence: TGTGCCAGTAGGACTACAGGGATGACAGAGAACACTGAAGCTTTCTTT. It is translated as CASRTTGMTENTEAFF.